The sequence of this T cell receptor (beta chain) was determined in a study of T cells in Graves' hyperthyroidism and ophthalmopathy. V lost 4 bases to trimming and J lost 3 bases, with 7 bases between them. Germline-derived CDR1 and CDR2 are GTSNPN and SVGIG (reference sequence). CDR3 size: 11 residues. The sample holds many counts of this clonotype. RNA transcripts provided the source from which TCR beta CDR3 regions were amplified. Initially, a first-round RT-PCR of the TCR CDR3 employed the HTBI primer set. TCRdb processed the multiplex PCR reads anew with MiXCR; each CDR3 protein has one entry. The repertoire holds about 620,000 distinct CDR3 sequences, with roughly 17% as singletons.

Specimen: blood. The chain combines TRBV30 with TRBJ2-7; D remains ambiguous. The clonotype originates from a woman in her twenties or thirties with Graves' hyperthyroidism. CDR3 sequence reads: CAWMQDYEQYF. The CDR3 nucleotides are TGTGCCTGGATGCAGGACTACGAGCAGTACTTC.